This T cell receptor beta chain appears in the sequencing data of a study of response to subunit inactivated influenza vaccine. The study's findings and limits: The study's authors posited that every seasonal influenza vaccination enlists few new T cells.

This clonotype was counted only a few times. The antigen remains unidentified. The CDR3 is made up of 15 amino acids. The V gene end was trimmed by 5 bases and the J gene end by 0 bases; junction bases not matched to a gene: 4. Germline CDR1 is SNHLY and CDR2 is FYNNEI. TCRdb re-derived calls from the RT-PCR reads in MiXCR, one entry per CDR3 protein. The data contain about 780,000 distinct CDR3 sequences, roughly 20% of them singletons. This sequence joins TRBV2 and TRBJ2-1; 7 positions match TRBD2. This receptor was obtained from a man in his forties or fifties who received an inactivated influenza vaccine. The sample was PBMCs from blood, taken around 5 days after vaccination. The CDR3 DNA reads as TGTGCCAGCAGTTTCACTAGCGTCTCCTACAATGAGCAGTTCTTC. Encoded protein: CASSFTSVSYNEQFF. The full variable domain, with the rest looked up from reference TRBV2 and TRBJ2-1, is EPEVTQTPSHQVTQMGQEVILRCVPISNHLYFYWYRQILGQKVEFLVSFYNNEISEKSEIFDDQFSVERPDGSNFTLKIRSTKLEDSAMYFCASSFTSVSYNEQFFGPGTRLTVL.